The following is a T cell receptor (beta chain) sequence with its context. What it binds is unknown. From germline, CDR1 is LNHDA and CDR2 SQIVND (reference sequence). Trimming took 5 bases from V and 4 from J, leaving 17 bases between them. CDR3 length equals 15 residues. Buffy coats from healthy blood donors served as controls. Assay used: immunoSEQ multiplex PCR; TCRdb lists only in-frame clones, some missing. The profile shows around 29,000 clones, just under 80% of them singletons. The record originates from a study of STAT5B mutations in CD4+ large granular lymphocyte leukemia. Study-level findings and limits: Patient CD4-sorted repertoires stayed more clonal than healthy ones after leukemic-clone removal.

Sequences were obtained from CD4+ T cells from blood buffy coats. The clonotype originates from a human donor in good health. The chain uses TRBV19 and TRBJ1-2; D is unclear. The CDR3 nucleotides read TGTGCCAGTAGTGGACCCAGCCCGTGGCTCTATGGCTACACCTTC. Protein sequence: CASSGPSPWLYGYTF.